Shown below are 31 T cell receptor beta chains from a single sample sequenced in a study of radiotherapy plus CTLA-4 blockade in lung cancer. The protocol was immunoSEQ multiplex PCR, while the TCRdb copy is restricted to in-frame clones and leaves out a portion. The sample yields about 90,000 clones, about 80% seen once. Here the sequenced sample was peripheral blood, taken from a patient treated with radiotherapy plus ipilimumab. These receptors were collected from a human donor with non-small cell lung cancer that progressed on radiotherapy plus ipilimumab.

This clone was seen a handful of times. This chain connects TRBV5-1 to TRBJ2-5, with a possible D match to TRBD2 (5 bases). The CDR3 consists of 15 residues. CDR1 and CDR2 from the germline V gene are SGHRS and YFSETQ. V was clipped by 2 bases and J by 2 bases, with 13 bases between them. The DNA of the CDR3 is TGCGCCAGCAGCTTTTTTGGACTCGAACAAGAGACCCAGTACTTC. Translated, it gives CASSFFGLEQETQYF.

This clone was found a few times. The chain recombines TRBV7-9 with TRBJ2-3; D might be TRBD1 (5 bases). Germline CDR1 reads SEHNR; CDR2 reads FQNEAQ (reference sequence). The CDR3 covers 12 residues. The V end was cut by 5 bases, the J end by 9 bases, with 12 bases between. In DNA, the CDR3 is TGTGCCAGCAGCGCGACAGTTCGAACGCAGTATTTT. This codes for CASSATVRTQYF.

The rearrangement links TRBV19 to TRBJ2-7; 14 bases are a match to TRBD2. The CDR3 runs 17 residues. V was pared by 6 bases and J by 2 bases, with 9 bases of the junction left unmatched. Germline CDR1 reads LNHDA; CDR2 reads SQIVND (reference sequence). CDR3 sequence (DNA): TGTGCCAGTAGCCAAGGGGGACTAGCGGGAGACACCTACGAGCAGTACTTC. Residues: CASSQGGLAGDTYEQYF. Combining the CDR3 with reference TRBV19 and TRBJ2-7 gives the whole variable domain DGGITQSPKYLFRKEGQNVTLSCEQNLNHDAMYWYRQDPGQGLRLIYYSQIVNDFQKGDIAEGYSVSREKKESFPLTVTSAQKNPTAFYLCASSQGGLAGDTYEQYFGPGTRLTVT.

The chain uses TRBV13 and TRBJ1-1; D gene ambiguous. The CDR3 covers 13 residues. Trimming pared 4 bases from V and 6 bases from J, leaving 12 bases between. The germline V gene encodes CDR1 PRHDT and CDR2 FYEKMQ (reference sequence). The CDR3 DNA sequence: TGTGCCAGCAGCTGGGTCCTACGGGCTGAAGCTTTCTTT. It translates to CASSWVLRAEAFF.

The chain recombines TRBV9 with TRBJ2-2, with TRBD2 matching 8 bases. Trimming at V came to 4 bases and at J to 2 bases, leaving 7 bases not matched to a gene. The germline V gene has CDR1 SGDLS and CDR2 YYNGEE. CDR3 length: 16 amino acids. DNA for the CDR3: TGTGCCAGCAGCCCAGGGCGGGGGGCCAACACCGGGGAGCTGTTTTTT. Its protein is CASSPGRGANTGELFF. Full variable domain (remainder filled in from reference TRBV9 and TRBJ2-2): DSGVTQTPKHLITATGQRVTLRCSPRSGDLSVYWYQQSLDQGLQFLIQYYNGEERAKGNILERFSAQQFPDLHSELNLSSLELGDSALYFCASSPGRGANTGELFFGEGSRLTVL.

This chain connects TRBV5-6 to TRBJ1-3; D not resolved. Germline loops: CDR1 SGHDT, CDR2 YYEEEE. V was shortened by 0 bases and J by 3 bases, with 7 bases between the two germline ends. This CDR3 comprises 14 residues. DNA of the CDR3: TGTGCCAGCAGCTTGGAGGGCAGTGGAAACACCATATATTTT. Protein product: CASSLEGSGNTIYF.

This clone was counted only a few times. The V and J genes are TRBV6-1 and TRBJ2-7, with 10 bases identical to TRBD2. The germline CDR1 and CDR2 sequences are MNHNS and SASEGT. The CDR3 contains 14 residues. V dropped 4 bases and J dropped 7; count of bases not matched to a gene: 7. The CDR3 loop reads CASSGLAGVDEQYF. CDR3 in DNA: TGTGCCAGCAGTGGCCTAGCGGGGGTTGATGAGCAGTACTTC.

J is TRBJ1-3 and V is TRBV5-4, with a weak D call TRBD1 (5 bases). Germline loops: CDR1 SGHNT, CDR2 YYREEE (reference sequence). Trimming removed 0 bases from V and 0 bases from J, with 7 bases in between. The CDR3 is 15 amino acids. The DNA for the CDR3 is TGTGCCAGCAGCTTGGTAGGGGCCTCTGGAAACACCATATATTTT. The encoded protein is CASSLVGASGNTIYF.

The V call is TRBV23-1, the J call TRBJ2-2; tentatively, D is TRBD1 or TRBD2 (5 bases each). TRBV23-1 is classed as an ORF, of uncertain function. V lost 1 base and J lost 9, with 15 bases in between. This CDR3 region has 15 residues. The CDR3 here is CASSQLGSGLRELFF. In nucleotides, the CDR3 is TGCGCCAGCAGTCAATTGGGGTCGGGGCTTCGGGAGCTGTTTTTT.

The chain couples TRBV4-2 to TRBJ2-7; TRBD2 agrees at 9 bases. CDR1 and CDR2 from the germline V gene are LGHNA and YNFKEQ. This CDR3 has 16 residues. The V gene end was trimmed by 4 bases and the J gene end by 0 bases; junction bases not matched to a gene: 7. The chain's CDR3 is CASSPVPGLASYEQYF. DNA for the CDR3: TGTGCCAGCAGCCCCGTCCCGGGACTAGCCTCCTACGAGCAGTACTTC.

The chain joins TRBV7-2 to TRBJ1-1, with unresolved D. This CDR3 comprises 16 residues. Germline V CDR1 and CDR2: SGHTA, FQGNSA. Trimming stripped 5 bases from V and 0 bases from J, with 16 bases between. The DNA for the CDR3 is TGTGCCAGCAGCCAAGGCCCAGTTCGAATGAACACTGAAGCTTTCTTT. Its translation is CASSQGPVRMNTEAFF.

A note on this clone: One end of the junction varies from germline; a read error may be responsible. The chain carries TRBV29-1 and TRBJ1-1, with D perhaps TRBD1 (5 bases). Germline CDR1 SQVTM, CDR2 ANQGSEA. The CDR3 sequence is 14 residues long. CDR3 nucleotides: TGCAGCGTTCATGACAGCCACATGAACACTAAAGCTTTCTTT. Protein product: CSVHDSHMNTKAFF.

This chain joins TRBV2 and TRBJ2-6; no reliable D call. This CDR3 has 15 amino acids. CDR1 SNHLY and CDR2 FYNNEI come from the germline V gene. Between the trimmed V and J ends, which lost 7 bases and 2 bases, there was a span of 12 bases. The CDR3 nucleotides read TGTGCCAGCACGGCCGGTAACCCTGGGGCCAACGTCCTGACTTTC. This translates into CASTAGNPGANVLTF.

The gene calls are TRBV7-8 and TRBJ2-7, with D possibly TRBD2 on 6 matching bases. The CDR3 sequence is 16 residues long. CDR1 is SGHVS, CDR2 FQNEAQ, per germline. V lost 1 base and J lost 0, with 13 bases in between. CDR3 DNA sequence: TGTGCCAGCAGCTTAGGACTTGCGGGGAGCTCCTACGAGCAGTACTTC. This gives the protein CASSLGLAGSSYEQYF.

This chain connects TRBV14 to TRBJ2-1; no reliable D call. Trimming removed 4 bases at V and 4 bases at J, with 2 bases between. The CDR3 runs to 11 residues. The germline V gene encodes CDR1 SGHDN and CDR2 FVKESK. This CDR3 reads CASSLYNEQFF. DNA for the CDR3: TGTGCCAGCAGCCTGTACAATGAGCAGTTCTTC.

This sequence joins TRBV23-1 and TRBJ2-1; TRBD2 agrees at 8 bases. TRBV23-1 is given ORF status, its function remaining uncertain. The CDR3 spans 16 residues. V shed 0 bases and J 6 bases; nucleotides not matched to a gene: 7. The CDR3 DNA reads as TGCGCCAGCAGTCAATCGTTCGGGAGGGGCGGCAATGAGCAGTTCTTC. Encoded protein: CASSQSFGRGGNEQFF.

There are a few counts of this clone. This chain links TRBV7-9 with TRBJ1-2; weak D call: TRBD1 (6 bases). Trimming stripped 2 bases from V and 4 bases from J, with 8 bases between. This CDR3 is 13 amino acids long. CDR1 is SEHNR and CDR2 is FQNEAQ in the germline V gene (reference sequence). The CDR3 DNA reads as TGTGCCAGCAGCTTAACAGGGTCCTATGGCTACACCTTC. Protein sequence: CASSLTGSYGYTF.

The CDR3 region has the DNA TGCGCCAGCAGCTTGGAACCGGGACACGGTTACGAGCAGTACTTC. This sequence encodes CASSLEPGHGYEQYF. This chain links TRBV5-1 with TRBJ2-7, with D perhaps TRBD1 (6 bases). The CDR3 contains 15 residues. With 0 bases removed from V and 4 bases from J, the gap between germline ends came to 14 bases. The germline gives CDR1 SGHRS, CDR2 YFSETQ. Full variable domain (outside the CDR3, taken from reference TRBV5-1 and TRBJ2-7): KAGVTQTPRYLIKTRGQQVTLSCSPISGHRSVSWYQQTPGQGLQFLFEYFSETQRNKGNFPGRFSGRQFSNSRSEMNVSTLELGDSALYLCASSLEPGHGYEQYFGPGTRLTVT.

V and J are TRBV6-5 and TRBJ1-5; D remains unclear. The V end was cut by 8 bases, the J end by 5 bases, with 13 bases between. The CDR3 is 13 residues long. Looked up from germline, CDR1 is MNHEY and CDR2 is SVGAGI. Written as DNA, the CDR3 is TGTGCCAGCGGACCAACGTATTATCAGCCCCAGCATTTT. This translates into CASGPTYYQPQHF.

V and J are TRBV25-1 and TRBJ2-1, with 8 bases lining up with TRBD1. The CDR3 spans 14 residues. Trimming at V came to 7 bases and at J to 4 bases, leaving 6 bases not matched to a gene. The germline CDR1 and CDR2 sequences are MGHDK and SYGVNS. CDR3 in DNA: TGTGCCAGCACCGGGACAGGCCCTTACAATGAGCAGTTCTTC. Encoded protein: CASTGTGPYNEQFF. Based on the CDR3 plus reference TRBV25-1 and TRBJ2-1, the full variable domain is EADIYQTPRYLVIGTGKKITLECSQTMGHDKMYWYQQDPGMELHLIHYSYGVNSTEKGDLSSESTVSRIRTEHFPLTLESARPSHTSQYLCASTGTGPYNEQFFGPGTRLTVL.

The J gene is TRBJ1-1, the V gene TRBV18; possibly TRBD1 for D (5 bases). The CDR3 is 15 amino acids. V lost 2 bases, J lost 1 base, and 11 bases lay in between. Germline-derived CDR1 and CDR2 are KGHSH and LQKENI. The CDR3 region is CASSPVGQGNTEAFF. In DNA form, the CDR3 reads TGTGCCAGCTCACCAGTAGGGCAGGGGAACACTGAAGCTTTCTTT.

This chain connects TRBV19 to TRBJ1-4, with 10 bases aligning to TRBD1. V trimming: 5 bases; J trimming: 7 bases; junction bases outside the gene matches: 7. Germline V gene data show CDR1 as LNHDA and CDR2 as SQIVND (reference sequence). The CDR3 has 15 amino acids. The CDR3 DNA reads TGTGCCAGTAGTTCGACAGGGGGCCTGACTGAAAAACTGTTTTTT. Translation: CASSSTGGLTEKLFF.

The chain employs TRBV6-5 and TRBJ2-1; 11 nucleotides align to TRBD2. Per the germline V gene, CDR1 is MNHEY and CDR2 is SVGAGI. V was pared by 2 bases and J by 7 bases, with 4 bases of the junction left unmatched. CDR3 size: 15 residues. The CDR3 DNA reads TGTGCCAGCAGTTACCTGAGGACTAGCGGGAATGAGCAGTTCTTC. Translating gives CASSYLRTSGNEQFF.

This rearrangement joins TRBV7-9 to TRBJ1-4, with 12 bases aligning to TRBD1. Germline V gene lookup returns CDR1 SEHNR and CDR2 FQNEAQ (reference sequence). The CDR3 totals 19 residues. The junction had 16 bases not matched to a gene; V was cut back by 4 bases and J by 7 bases. CDR3 residues: CASSYQPGQGAGGGEKLFF. As DNA, the CDR3 is TGTGCCAGCAGCTACCAACCGGGACAGGGGGCCGGGGGTGGTGAAAAACTGTTTTTT. Full variable domain (rest looked up from reference TRBV7-9 and TRBJ1-4): DTGVSQNPRHKITKRGQNVTFRCDPISEHNRLYWYRQTLGQGPEFLTYFQNEAQLEKSRLLSDRFSAERPKGSFSTLEIQRTEQGDSAMYLCASSYQPGQGAGGGEKLFFGSGTQLSVL.

This clone occurred a few times. The chain uses TRBV4-3 and TRBJ1-1; a weak D match, TRBD1 (6 bases). Trimming pared 2 bases from V and 3 bases from J, leaving 10 bases between. The CDR3 is 14 residues long. From germline, CDR1 is LGHNA and CDR2 YSLEER. CDR3 residues: CASSQYRVHTEAFF. CDR3 DNA sequence: TGCGCCAGCAGCCAATACAGGGTGCACACTGAAGCTTTCTTT.

The CDR3: CATGARDRTRGGHQPQHF. In DNA, the CDR3 is TGTGCCACCGGGGCTCGGGACAGGACGAGAGGGGGGCATCAGCCCCAGCATTTT. This chain links TRBV19 with TRBJ1-5; 8 bases are a match to TRBD1. J gave up 5 bases and V 10 bases, and 22 bases lay outside the gene matches. Germline-derived CDR1 and CDR2 are LNHDA and SQIVND (reference sequence). The CDR3 totals 18 residues.

The chain employs TRBV21-1 and TRBJ1-4. TRBV21-1 is flagged as a pseudogene. The CDR3 has 16 residues. CDR3 in amino acids: CASSREVSDVMKGLFF. CDR3 bases: TGTGCCAGCAGCCGGGAGGTCTCAGACGTAATGAAAGGACTGTTTTTT.

This clone was detected only a few times. This chain uses TRBV5-4 with TRBJ1-4, with D possibly matching TRBD1 (6 bases). CDR1 and CDR2 from the germline V gene are SGHNT and YYREEE (reference sequence). The CDR3 totals 14 residues. V dropped 2 bases and J dropped 7 bases, with 12 bases sitting between them. This CDR3 reads CASSFGGAGEKLFF. DNA for the CDR3: TGTGCCAGCAGCTTTGGGGGGGCGGGTGAAAAACTGTTTTTT.

In this sample, this clone turned up a few times. This chain links TRBV27 with TRBJ1-1; weak D call: TRBD1 (5 bases). The CDR3 totals 14 residues. Germline CDR1 and CDR2: MNHEY and SMNVEV (reference sequence). The germline V and J ends were trimmed by 2 bases and 1 base, with 8 bases remaining between them. CDR3 amino acids: CASSLGGGNTEAFF. CDR3 DNA: TGTGCCAGCAGTTTAGGGGGGGGGAACACTGAAGCTTTCTTT.

This chain uses TRBV6-4 with TRBJ2-3; 7 bases line up with TRBD2. The CDR3 loop spans 15 amino acids. Germline values: CDR1 MRHNA, CDR2 SNTAGT. J lost 5 bases, V lost 3 bases, and 8 bases had no gene match. The CDR3 loop is CASSEGRERGDTQYF. Written as DNA, the CDR3 is TGTGCCAGCAGTGAAGGGCGGGAGCGGGGAGATACGCAGTATTTT.

This clone was seen just once. The chain is built from TRBV2 and TRBJ2-1; D remains unclear. The V end lost 6 bases, the J end lost 5 bases, and 11 bases lay between the germline ends. Germline V gene sequence: CDR1 SNHLY, CDR2 FYNNEI. This CDR3 is 13 amino acids long. The CDR3 sequence is CASSPPHNNEQFF. As DNA, the CDR3 is TGTGCCAGCAGCCCCCCCCACAACAATGAGCAGTTCTTC.